This passage covers 25 T cell receptor beta chains from one sample sequenced in a study of blood T cell repertoires in COVID-19. Assay used: immunoSEQ multiplex PCR; TCRdb lists only in-frame clones, some missing. The table lists 300,000 to 350,000 clones, approximately 83% of them singletons. The specimen sequenced was PBMCs or T cells enriched from blood (not recorded which). Receptor source: a woman aged 40 to 50 with acute COVID-19.

This chain links TRBV4-3 with TRBJ2-1; possibly TRBD2 for D (6 bases). V shed 0 bases and J shed 2 bases, with 11 bases lying between them. Germline lookup yields CDR1 LGHNA and CDR2 YSLEER. This CDR3 region has 16 residues. CDR3 DNA sequence: TGCGCCAGCAGCCAAGAACAAGGCGGGGCCTACAATGAGCAGTTCTTC. This translates into CASSQEQGGAYNEQFF.

This clone was picked up one time. The chain carries TRBV5-4 and TRBJ1-6; 7 bases match TRBD1. Germline CDR1 and CDR2: SGHNT and YYREEE (reference sequence). The CDR3 covers 15 residues. The junction had 3 bases not matched to a gene; V was cut back by 1 base and J by 5 bases. The CDR3 reads CASSLTGANNSPLHF. The CDR3 DNA reads TGTGCCAGCAGCTTGACAGGGGCCAATAATTCACCCCTCCACTTT.

The chain recombines TRBV3-1 (or the pseudogene TRBV3-2) with TRBJ2-5; TRBD2 matches at 9 bases. V trimming: 4 bases; J trimming: 5 bases; junction bases outside the gene matches: 11. The CDR3 extends over 16 amino acids. Looked up from germline, CDR1 is LGHDT and CDR2 is YNNKEL (reference sequence). The CDR3 DNA reads TGTGCCAGCAGCCCCCGGGGAAGCGGGAGGCATGAGACCCAGTACTTC. This sequence encodes CASSPRGSGRHETQYF.

The gene calls are TRBV21-1 and TRBJ2-6; TRBD1 was called by the table and not checked on the DNA. TRBV21-1 is tagged as a pseudogene. The CDR3 sequence is 20 residues long. The chain's CDR3 is CASSKPCGTTLFSGANVLTF. DNA for the CDR3: TGTGCCAGCAGCAAACCGTGTGGGACAACCCTTTTCTCTGGGGCCAACGTCCTGACTTTC.

V is TRBV5-1 and J is TRBJ2-2, with D perhaps matching TRBD2 (6 bases). CDR3 length: 14 residues. CDR1 and CDR2 from the germline V gene are SGHRS and YFSETQ. Trimming pared 5 bases from V and 6 bases from J, leaving 14 bases between. CDR3 DNA: TGCGCCAGCAGGGGGACGGGAGCTGCCGGGGAGCTGTTTTTT. Translating it yields CASRGTGAAGELFF.

The rearrangement uses TRBV12-5 and TRBJ1-2, with TRBD1 as a possible D gene (5 bases). Looked up from germline, CDR1 is LGHNT and CDR2 is FRNRAP. The CDR3 loop spans 14 amino acids. The V end lost 0 bases, the J end lost 7 bases, and 12 bases lay between the germline ends. CDR3 sequence (DNA): TGTGCTAGTGGTTTGGTACTTCAGGGCAGTGGCTACACCTTC. It encodes CASGLVLQGSGYTF. The full variable domain, with the rest looked up from reference TRBV12-5 and TRBJ1-2, is DARVTQTPRHKVTEMGQEVTMRCQPILGHNTVFWYRQTMMQGLELLAYFRNRAPLDDSGMPKDRFSAEMPDATLATLKIQPSEPRDSAVYFCASGLVLQGSGYTFGSGTRLTVV.

This clone has just one count. The chain has TRBV20-1 and TRBJ2-7; D remains ambiguous. Germline CDR1 reads DFQATT; CDR2 reads SNEGSKA (reference sequence). The CDR3 extends over 11 amino acids. V lost 4 bases and J lost 7, with 11 bases in between. For the CDR3, the DNA is TGCAGTGCTATCCCCTCAGTGGAGCAGTACTTC. It is translated as CSAIPSVEQYF.

V and J are TRBV14 and TRBJ2-3, with D tentatively TRBD1 (6 bases). The CDR3 covers 17 residues. The ends were cut back, 6 bases at V and 4 bases at J, with 23 bases in the middle. CDR1 is SGHDN, CDR2 FVKESK, per germline. This CDR3 reads CASSHEPGHLLADTQYF. CDR3 nucleotides: TGTGCCAGCAGTCACGAACCGGGACATTTATTGGCAGATACGCAGTATTTT. The full variable domain, with the rest looked up from reference TRBV14 and TRBJ2-3, is EAGVTQFPSHSVIEKGQTVTLRCDPISGHDNLYWYRRVMGKEIKFLLHFVKESKQDESGMPNNRFLAERTGGTYSTLKVQPAELEDSGVYFCASSHEPGHLLADTQYFGPGTRLTVL.

V is TRBV9 and J is TRBJ1-6; TRBD1 agrees at 7 bases. The junction had 5 bases not matched to a gene; V was cut back by 2 bases and J by 3 bases. Germline loops: CDR1 SGDLS, CDR2 YYNGEE. This CDR3 spans 16 amino acids. This chain's CDR3 is CASSVGQSGYNSPLHF. DNA for the CDR3: TGTGCCAGCAGCGTGGGACAGTCCGGCTATAATTCACCCCTCCACTTT.

This rearrangement joins TRBV27 to TRBJ2-7; D perhaps matches TRBD2 (5 bases). V was cut by 6 bases and J by 2 bases, with 14 bases left in between. CDR1 and CDR2 from the germline V gene are MNHEY and SMNVEV (reference sequence). This CDR3 has 14 amino acids. In nucleotides, the CDR3 is TGTGCCAGCAGGATGCTCGGGGAACCCTACGAGCAGTACTTC. Translating it yields CASRMLGEPYEQYF.

This clone was seen once. The chain is built from TRBV4-3 and TRBJ2-7; TRBD1 matches at 8 bases. Losses at the gene ends were 2 bases for V and 0 bases for J; bases not matched to a gene: 12. The CDR3 sequence is 18 residues long. Germline values: CDR1 LGHNA, CDR2 YSLEER. CDR3 nucleotides: TGCGCCAGCAGCCAACGCCCGTACCGGGACAGGAGCTCCTACGAGCAGTACTTC. Its protein product is CASSQRPYRDRSSYEQYF.

The CDR3 region has the DNA TGTGCCAGTAGGCCGGGACAGGGGGCTTCTCTCAACTATGGCTACACCTTC. This codes for CASRPGQGASLNYGYTF. The chain combines TRBV19 with TRBJ1-2; 12 nucleotides agree with TRBD1. The CDR3 loop spans 17 amino acids. Germline CDR1 LNHDA, CDR2 SQIVND (reference sequence). V shed 6 bases, J shed 2 bases, and the junction held 10 bases outside the gene matches.

The gene calls are TRBV20-1 and TRBJ1-1, with D perhaps matching TRBD1 (6 bases). From germline, CDR1 is DFQATT and CDR2 SNEGSKA (reference sequence). The CDR3 has 12 residues. Trimming removed 3 bases from V and 6 bases from J, with 11 bases in between. In nucleotides, the CDR3 is TGCAGTGCTAGTCACAGGGTGGCTGAAGCTTTCTTT. As protein: CSASHRVAEAFF.

This chain links TRBV28 with TRBJ2-5; TRBD2 agrees at 8 bases. V was pared by 5 bases and J by 4 bases, with 6 bases of the junction left unmatched. Per the germline V gene, CDR1 is MDHEN and CDR2 is SYDVKM. This CDR3 region has 14 residues. DNA of the CDR3: TGTGCCAGCAGTCGCGCGGGAGGCTTAGAGACCCAGTACTTC. Its translation: CASSRAGGLETQYF.

V gene TRBV7-3 combines with J gene TRBJ2-1; 10 bases line up with TRBD2. The CDR3 extends over 16 amino acids. V lost 5 bases, J lost 0 bases, and 4 bases stayed unmatched. Germline lookup yields CDR1 SGHTA and CDR2 FQGTGA. The CDR3 spells CASSVSSGSSYNEQFF. In DNA form, the CDR3 reads TGTGCCAGCAGCGTTTCTAGCGGGAGCTCCTACAATGAGCAGTTCTTC.

The chain couples TRBV7-9 to TRBJ2-1; 10 bases agree with TRBD2. The CDR3 is made up of 15 amino acids. V lost 5 bases to trimming and J lost 8 bases; unmatched junction nucleotides: 9. Germline V gene lookup returns CDR1 SEHNR and CDR2 FQNEAQ (reference sequence). DNA of the CDR3: TGTGCCAGCAGCCCCCAGCGGGGGGGCCCTGATGAGCAGTTCTTC. Protein: CASSPQRGGPDEQFF.

The chain uses TRBV19 and TRBJ2-7; possible D gene TRBD1, 6 bases. This CDR3 is built from 13 residues. CDR1 is LNHDA, CDR2 SQIVND, per germline (reference sequence). The V end lost 3 bases, the J end lost 2 bases, and 8 bases lay between the germline ends. The CDR3 bases are TGTGCCAGTAGTATGCCAGGGGCCTACGAGCAGTACTTC. As protein: CASSMPGAYEQYF.

This clone was seen only once. The chain uses TRBV29-1 and TRBJ1-1; maybe TRBD1 (5 bases). The germline V gene encodes CDR1 SQVTM and CDR2 ANQGSEA. The V and J ends lost 6 bases and 0 bases respectively, with 14 bases between them. The CDR3 is made up of 14 amino acids. The CDR3 DNA sequence: TGCAGCGTCAACGCGGGGGGACTGAACACTGAAGCTTTCTTT. Amino acid sequence: CSVNAGGLNTEAFF.

This clone came up once. The rearrangement uses TRBV11-2 and TRBJ2-3, with 7 bases aligning to TRBD2. Germline CDR1 reads SGHAT; CDR2 reads FQNNGV. This CDR3 has 16 amino acids. V gave up 0 bases and J gave up 0 bases; unmatched junction bases: 3. The CDR3 sequence is CASSLDGAGSTDTQYF. CDR3 nucleotides: TGTGCCAGCAGCTTAGACGGAGCGGGAAGCACAGATACGCAGTATTTT.

The genes are TRBV27 and TRBJ2-7; maybe TRBD1 (6 bases). The CDR3 has 14 residues. V was cut by 1 base and J by 5 bases, with 12 bases left in between. Germline V gene data show CDR1 as MNHEY and CDR2 as SMNVEV (reference sequence). The CDR3 here is CASSLFDGDNEQYF. In DNA form, the CDR3 reads TGTGCCAGCAGTTTATTTGACGGGGACAACGAGCAGTACTTC.

V usage is TRBV27 and J usage is TRBJ2-1; TRBD2 matches at 10 bases. The germline V gene has CDR1 MNHEY and CDR2 SMNVEV (reference sequence). The CDR3 length is 18 residues. After removal of 1 base from V and 6 bases from J, the junction contained 12 bases not matched to a gene. In DNA, the CDR3 is TGTGCCAGCAGTTTATTCCGGCTAGCGGGAGTCCAGTTCAATGAGCAGTTCTTC. This gives the protein CASSLFRLAGVQFNEQFF.

The genes are TRBV4-1 and TRBJ1-3, with 9 bases matching TRBD1. Per the germline V gene, CDR1 is MGHRA and CDR2 is YSYEKL. The CDR3 length is 16 residues. The J segment lost 0 bases and the V segment lost 4 bases, leaving 4 bases of the junction unmatched. This chain's CDR3 is CASSRDRVGSGNTIYF. The CDR3 DNA sequence: TGCGCCAGCAGCCGGGACAGGGTCGGCTCTGGAAACACCATATATTTT.

V and J are TRBV5-5 and TRBJ2-1, with 10 bases identical to TRBD2. Germline V lookup: CDR1 SGHKS, CDR2 YYEKEE (reference sequence). Trimming removed 7 bases from V and 6 bases from J; junction bases left unmatched: 10. CDR3 length equals 15 residues. As DNA, the CDR3 is TGTGCCAGCGTAATAGCGGGAGGAGTGGGCAATGAGCAGTTCTTC. Translating it yields CASVIAGGVGNEQFF.

The chain joins TRBV19 to TRBJ2-2, with D possibly being TRBD1 (5 bases). Germline V gene sequence: CDR1 LNHDA, CDR2 SQIVND (reference sequence). The CDR3 length is 15 residues. V was cut by 4 bases and J by 1 base, with 10 bases left in between. CDR3 protein: CASSKPDRNTGELFF. The DNA of the CDR3 is TGTGCCAGTAGTAAACCAGACAGGAACACCGGGGAGCTGTTTTTT.

The CDR3 DNA reads TGTGCCAGCAGCCTCCTAGAAGCGAACACTGAAGCTTTCTTT. Translating it yields CASSLLEANTEAFF. J is TRBJ1-1 and V is TRBV5-5; D not certain. Trimming took 4 bases from V and 1 from J, leaving 11 bases between them. This CDR3 has 14 residues. Germline values: CDR1 SGHKS, CDR2 YYEKEE (reference sequence).